This passage covers 18 T cell receptor beta chains from one sample sequenced in a study of glioma-infiltrating T cells after dendritic cell vaccination. Libraries were prepared by immunoSEQ multiplex PCR; TCRdb keeps only in-frame clonotypes and omits some of them. The sample has roughly 100,000 clones, more than 75% seen once. The sample was blood, taken before dendritic cell vaccination. These receptors all stem from a human donor with glioblastoma.

The V call is TRBV29-1, the J call TRBJ2-2; the D gene is possibly TRBD2 (5 bases). The CDR3 extends over 14 amino acids. V was cut by 2 bases and J by 0 bases, with 7 bases left in between. The V gene's germline CDR1 is SQVTM and CDR2 ANQGSEA. CDR3 protein: CSVEPGTNTGELFF. For the CDR3, the DNA is TGCAGCGTTGAACCCGGGACGAACACCGGGGAGCTGTTTTTT.

As DNA, the CDR3 is TGCAGCGTTGAAGCGGGAAACACCATATATTTT. This codes for CSVEAGNTIYF. V gene TRBV29-1 combines with J gene TRBJ1-3; D is uncertain. Germline CDR1 is SQVTM and CDR2 is ANQGSEA. Trimming took off 1 base at V and 4 bases at J, with 2 bases between the two ends. The CDR3 has 11 residues.

The V call is TRBV6-1, the J call TRBJ1-1; TRBD1 might be the D (5 bases). In germline, CDR1 is MNHNS, CDR2 SASEGT. V gave up 2 bases and J gave up 8 bases, with 21 bases separating them. The CDR3 runs 16 residues. This CDR3 reads CASSEWGTAEKAEAFF. In DNA, the CDR3 is TGTGCCAGCAGTGAATGGGGGACTGCGGAGAAGGCAGAAGCTTTCTTT.

A word on this clone: A read error may account for a junction end that differs from germline. Other nucleotide sequences from this sample produce the same CDR3. This chain uses TRBV7-2 with TRBJ2-3; perhaps TRBD2 as D (5 bases). Germline lookup yields CDR1 SGHTA and CDR2 FQGNSA. This CDR3 has 13 residues. CDR3 nucleotide sequence: TGTGCTAGCAGCTTAGGACGGGAAGATACGCAGTATTTT. Its translation is CASSLGREDTQYF.

This sequence joins TRBV25-1 and TRBJ1-1; D might be TRBD1 (5 bases). Trimming removed 4 bases from V and 1 base from J, with 10 bases in between. CDR3 size: 14 residues. Per germline, CDR1 MGHDK and CDR2 SYGVNS. This CDR3 is CASSVPGGNTEAFF. The CDR3 coding sequence is TGTGCCAGCAGTGTACCGGGGGGGAACACTGAAGCTTTCTTT.

The chain uses TRBV11-1 and TRBJ2-7, with 7 positions matching TRBD2. CDR3 length: 14 residues. With V trimmed by 5 bases and J by 3 bases, 7 bases remained unmatched. Germline V CDR1 and CDR2: SGHAT, FQDESV (reference sequence). The DNA for the CDR3 is TGTGCCAGCAGCCTAGGACTAGGGAACTACGAGCAGTACTTC. It specifies CASSLGLGNYEQYF.

The chain joins TRBV5-4 to TRBJ2-1; 13 positions agree with TRBD2. The CDR3 is 16 residues long. V lost 3 bases and J lost 10; bases outside the gene matches: 10. Germline CDR1 and CDR2: SGHNT and YYREEE (reference sequence). Written as DNA, the CDR3 is TGTGCCAGCAGCTCGACGACTAGCGGGGGGTTCTTCGAGCAGTTCTTC. As protein: CASSSTTSGGFFEQFF.

The table lists this clone with a count of one. The J gene is TRBJ1-3, the V gene TRBV6-1; D remains unclear. There are 16 residues in the CDR3. CDR1 is MNHNS and CDR2 is SASEGT in the germline V gene. V was clipped by 1 base and J by 1 base, with 11 bases between them. CDR3: CASSEGTAGSGNTIYF. Written as DNA, the CDR3 is TGTGCCAGCAGTGAAGGGACGGCGGGTTCTGGAAACACCATATATTTT.

The gene calls are TRBV5-1 and TRBJ2-7; D perhaps matches TRBD1 (6 bases). Per germline, CDR1 SGHRS and CDR2 YFSETQ. The CDR3 is 15 residues long. The V gene lost 0 bases and the J gene lost 2 bases, with 12 bases spanning the gap. This CDR3 is CASSLAPGDTYEQYF. Here the CDR3 DNA reads TGCGCCAGCAGCTTGGCCCCAGGGGACACCTACGAGCAGTACTTC.

The rearrangement links TRBV6-5 to TRBJ2-3; 8 nucleotides match TRBD2. Germline V lookup: CDR1 MNHEY, CDR2 SVGAGI. Germline trimming cut 6 bases from V and 3 bases from J; bases unmatched to any gene: 8. The CDR3 sequence is 15 residues long. The CDR3 DNA is TGTGCCAGCAGACGCAGCGGGGGTGAGACAGATACGCAGTATTTT. This encodes CASRRSGGETDTQYF.

The table lists this clone with a few counts. The V gene is TRBV19, the J gene TRBJ1-2, with 9 bases identical to TRBD1. The CDR3 has 17 amino acids. Per the germline V gene, CDR1 is LNHDA and CDR2 is SQIVND (reference sequence). J lost 7 bases, V lost 2 bases, and 14 bases had no gene match. The CDR3 nucleotides read TGTGCCAGTAGTATACCACGACTAGGGACAGGGTTGTTTGGCTACACCTTC. It is translated as CASSIPRLGTGLFGYTF.

The chain couples TRBV15 to TRBJ2-3; the match to TRBD2 covers 7 bases. J gave up 1 base and V 1 base, and 5 bases lay outside the gene matches. The CDR3 consists of 16 residues. Germline V gene data show CDR1 as LNHNV and CDR2 as YYDKDF (reference sequence). CDR3 sequence reads: CATSRGGAGGTDTQYF. The CDR3 DNA follows: TGTGCCACCAGCAGAGGGGGCGCGGGGGGCACAGATACGCAGTATTTT.

This clone was seen a few times. The chain couples TRBV5-1 to TRBJ1-1; D not resolved. Germline V gene data show CDR1 as SGHRS and CDR2 as YFSETQ. The CDR3 covers 14 residues. The V gene lost 0 bases and the J gene lost 2 bases, with 8 bases spanning the gap. The CDR3 is CASSLVEDNTEAFF. The CDR3, as DNA: TGCGCCAGCAGCTTGGTCGAGGATAACACTGAAGCTTTCTTT.

V gene TRBV21-1 combines with J gene TRBJ2-5; the table's D call of TRBD1 was not tested on the DNA. TRBV21-1 is listed as a pseudogene. This CDR3 region has 15 residues. Written as DNA, the CDR3 is TGTGCCAGCAGCAGCCCGGGACAGGGTTACGAGACCCAGTACTTC. It is translated as CASSSPGQGYETQYF.

This clone has just one count. The chain carries TRBV27 and TRBJ2-3; 8 bases are a match to TRBD2. The germline CDR1 and CDR2 sequences are MNHEY and SMNVEV (reference sequence). V gave up 7 bases and J gave up 1 base; unmatched junction bases: 10. CDR3 length: 16 residues. The CDR3 region is CASTSAGGSGTDTQYF. The CDR3 coding sequence is TGTGCCAGCACCTCCGCGGGGGGTAGTGGCACAGATACGCAGTATTTT.

This sequence joins TRBV5-1 and TRBJ2-7; 8 bases match TRBD2. This CDR3 region has 14 residues. Germline values: CDR1 SGHRS, CDR2 YFSETQ. Germline trimming cut 2 bases from V and 1 base from J; bases unmatched to any gene: 2. CDR3 DNA: TGCGCCAGCAGCTTAGCGGGGGATTCCTACGAGCAGTACTTC. It is translated as CASSLAGDSYEQYF.

The chain recombines TRBV18 with TRBJ2-7, with D possibly matching TRBD2 (5 bases). Trimming stripped 3 bases from V and 2 bases from J, with 11 bases between. CDR1 and CDR2 from the germline V gene are KGHSH and LQKENI. CDR3 length equals 14 residues. The CDR3 sequence is CASSPEATTYEQYF. Written as DNA, the CDR3 is TGTGCCAGCTCACCGGAGGCCACAACCTACGAGCAGTACTTC.

This clone was seen a handful of times. This chain uses TRBV4-1 with TRBJ1-1; possibly TRBD1 for D (5 bases). The CDR3 is 15 amino acids. V lost 3 bases to trimming and J lost 6 bases, with 17 bases between them. In germline, CDR1 is MGHRA, CDR2 YSYEKL. The DNA of the CDR3 is TGCGCCAGCAGCCAGGGAGGGACCAGTAAGGCTGAAGCTTTCTTT. It yields the protein CASSQGGTSKAEAFF.